This entry describes one TCR beta chain. This entry comes from a study of blood T cell repertoires in COVID-19. At the level of the study: Sites across the United States, Italy and Spain contributed samples from acute and convalescent COVID-19. T cells, B-cell-depleted T cells, or PBMCs provided the cDNA or gDNA that served as material.

The germline V gene encodes CDR1 LGHNA and CDR2 YNFKEQ. The CDR3 spans 12 residues. Trimming pared 3 bases from V and 7 bases from J, leaving 9 bases between. The repertoire was sequenced with immunoSEQ multiplex PCR; TCRdb's copy has only in-frame clones and lacks some. This table has more than 250,000 clones, around four fifths appearing once. This chain joins TRBV4-2 and TRBJ1-1; perhaps TRBD1 as D (5 bases). The sequenced material came from peripheral blood. The clonotype was recovered from a woman aged 45 to 65 with acute or convalescent COVID-19. The CDR3 DNA reads TGTGCCAGCAGCCAGAGGACATATGAAGCTTTCTTT. This sequence encodes CASSQRTYEAFF.